A selection of T cell receptor beta chains follows, all from one sample in a study of T cell responses to AZD1222 COVID-19 vaccine. Profiled with immunoSEQ multiplex PCR; TCRdb holds only in-frame clones, not every one. The top ten hold over 1.2% of the sample, which has 80,000 or so clones, around 90% seen once. The sequencing here drew on peripheral blood, taken on day 0 of AZD1222 vaccination. Receptors were obtained from an adult in good health. CDR3s include the opening cysteine and the closing phenylalanine or tryptophan.

V gene,CDR3 protein
TRBV27,CASSSPHTEAFF
TRBV19,CASSPPGRGPQHF
TRBV18,CASSPGTGNEKLFF
TRBV27,CASSLTSGDTEAFF
TRBV2,CASRYGGNTEAFF
TRBV12-3/TRBV12-4,CASSLADKKLFF
TRBV11-2,CASSLGGWSWGTEAFF
TRBV7-9,CASSPTSGSTDTQYF
TRBV11-1,CASSSPVNKNTEAFF
TRBV2,CASSDLQGGTNQPQHF